This T cell receptor (beta chain) stems from a study of OX40 agonist ivuxolimab in advanced cancers. Study background: From roughly 23 to 85 years was the age range, with a mean of about 54 years, and around 80% were male. Three partial responders included one hepatocellular carcinoma patient and two cutaneous melanoma patients. Points from the study as a whole: CD8+ T cells were the subset that, on average, had more expanded clones than CD4+. With doses of 0.1 to 3.0 mg/kg, CD4+ and CD8+ blood T cells had undergone clonal expansion by week 6.

Germline V gene data show CDR1 as SGHTA and CDR2 as FQGNSA. CDR3 length: 16 amino acids. The ends lost 4 bases at V and 2 bases at J; junction bases unmatched: 3. Points on this clone: The antigen remains unidentified.

Clones were sequenced by immunoSEQ multiplex PCR, and TCRdb holds only the in-frame ones, with some missing. The sample comprises about 41,000 clones, about 81% of which are singletons, and 2.6% rests with the top ten. The receptor was isolated from an adult with an advanced solid tumor such as melanoma, head and neck, liver or kidney cancer. Material: CD4+ or CD8+ T cells sorted from blood, obtained in a trial of the OX40 agonist ivuxolimab. The chain joins TRBV7-2 to TRBJ2-3; 13 bases align to TRBD2. In DNA form, the CDR3 reads TGTGCCAGCAGCTCGGGACTAGCGGGAAACACAGATACGCAGTATTTT. Translated: CASSSGLAGNTDTQYF.